This TCR beta chain came from a study of read filtering for tumor transcriptome and immune sequencing. Study overall: By R-ISS, stages I, II and III held around 8, 15 and 7 patients. After DNase treatment, RNA was made into whole-transcriptome libraries. General study findings and limits: Sorted CD138-negative bone marrow cells were not purified T cells. Even smaller IR-seq throughput identified most shared clonotypes.

Molecular barcoded adaptors covering alpha/delta and beta/gamma chains were used on about 0.4 ug RNA. Using its own MiXCR run on the reads, TCRdb lists one record per CDR3 protein. The table has approximately 62,000 distinct CDR3 sequences, 15% to 20% seen once. Ten or more counts support this clonotype. What it binds is unknown. This CDR3 region has 14 residues. Germline V gene sequence: CDR1 MNHNS, CDR2 SASEGT. The V gene lost 4 bases and the J gene lost 6 bases, with 13 bases spanning the gap. This clonotype was obtained from a donor older than 35 with multiple myeloma. This chain links TRBV6-1 with TRBJ1-3; no definite D call. Sequencing was performed on a population of CD138-negative cells sorted from bone marrow. The CDR3 is CASSGRGSENTIYF. CDR3 bases: TGTGCCAGCAGTGGAAGAGGGTCAGAAAACACCATATATTTT.